These 29 T cell receptor beta chains were all obtained from the same sample, sequenced in a study of shared clonotypes between healthy human individuals (dated by TCRdb to 2020 to 2021). The receptor library was made with the immunoSEQ multiplex PCR assay. Imported from immuneACCESS, the table was reduced by TCRdb to in-frame sequences with V and J called. These copies leave out some clones; in studies compared against another copy, an unresolved V gene accounts for under half, and the cause of the remainder is not known. The sample table holds about 380,000 clones, of which about 96% were seen once. The ten biggest clones cover approximately 0.32% of the sample. The specimen sequenced was memory CD8+ T cells sorted from blood. The meaning of the sample's cell subset or site label: CD45RO+ cells pooled with CCR7-negative TemRA cells. These receptors were taken from a man younger than 45 in good health.

V is TRBV5-1 and J is TRBJ2-1; possible D gene TRBD2, 5 bases. Trimming took off 0 bases at V and 2 bases at J, with 15 bases between the two ends. This CDR3 is 17 amino acids long. CDR1 SGHRS and CDR2 YFSETQ come from the germline V gene. The CDR3 sequence is CASSLDPSLRAYNEQFF. The CDR3 coding sequence is TGCGCCAGCAGCTTGGACCCTAGCTTGAGGGCCTACAATGAGCAGTTCTTC. The full variable domain, rest sourced from reference TRBV5-1 and TRBJ2-1, is KAGVTQTPRYLIKTRGQQVTLSCSPISGHRSVSWYQQTPGQGLQFLFEYFSETQRNKGNFPGRFSGRQFSNSRSEMNVSTLELGDSALYLCASSLDPSLRAYNEQFFGPGTRLTVL.

The chain couples TRBV27 to TRBJ2-7; no firm D call. Germline V gene sequence: CDR1 MNHEY, CDR2 SMNVEV (reference sequence). Deletions cut 6 bases from V and 6 bases from J, with 12 bases between. This CDR3 region has 12 residues. The CDR3 DNA is TGTGCCAGCAGCATAATCCTGGGCGAGCAGTACTTC. Its protein is CASSIILGEQYF.

Written as DNA, the CDR3 is TGTGCCAGCAGCCAACGACGGGGCACAGATACGCAGTATTTT. Its protein is CASSQRRGTDTQYF. J is TRBJ2-3 and V is TRBV4-2; no reliable D call. The V and J ends lost 2 bases and 1 base respectively, with 7 bases between them. This CDR3 contains 14 residues. Per the germline V gene, CDR1 is LGHNA and CDR2 is YNFKEQ.

DNA for the CDR3: TGCGCCAGCAGCTTGCAAGGCACTTCCTACGAGCAGTACTTC. Translated: CASSLQGTSYEQYF. The rearrangement joins TRBV5-1 to TRBJ2-7; D gene unclear. The CDR3 is 14 residues long. Germline V gene lookup returns CDR1 SGHRS and CDR2 YFSETQ. Trimming cost V 1 base and J 1 base, with 9 bases left between them.

The V gene is TRBV5-1, the J gene TRBJ2-7, with TRBD1 matching 9 bases. V was pared by 2 bases and J by 5 bases, with 2 bases of the junction left unmatched. This CDR3 has 13 residues. The V gene's germline CDR1 is SGHRS and CDR2 YFSETQ. The CDR3, as DNA: TGCGCCAGCAGCTTACGGACAGGGGACGAGCAGTACTTC. It translates to CASSLRTGDEQYF.

This clone has just one count. The chain joins TRBV6-5 to TRBJ2-3, with TRBD2 identical over 12 bases. Germline CDR1 is MNHEY and CDR2 is SVGAGI. The CDR3 runs to 15 residues. V lost 0 bases and J lost 5; bases outside the gene matches: 0. The CDR3 protein is CASSYSTSGRDTQYF. CDR3 DNA sequence: TGTGCCAGCAGTTACTCGACTAGCGGGAGAGATACGCAGTATTTT.

The chain carries TRBV5-5 and TRBJ2-2; no definite D call. CDR1 is SGHKS and CDR2 is YYEKEE in the germline V gene (reference sequence). V was pared by 0 bases and J by 0 bases, with 6 bases between. CDR3 size: 15 residues. CDR3 protein: CASSLAGTNTGELFF. DNA of the CDR3: TGTGCCAGCAGCTTGGCCGGAACGAACACCGGGGAGCTGTTTTTT.

The chain couples TRBV28 to TRBJ1-5; no reliable D call. This CDR3 is 15 amino acids long. Trimming took off 0 bases at V and 0 bases at J, with 6 bases between the two ends. CDR1 MDHEN and CDR2 SYDVKM come from the germline V gene. CDR3: CASSLWGDSNQPQHF. The CDR3 DNA reads as TGTGCCAGCAGTTTATGGGGTGATAGCAATCAGCCCCAGCATTTT.

The rearrangement links TRBV5-5 to TRBJ1-2; 7 nucleotides agree with TRBD1. Trimming at V came to 2 bases and at J to 4 bases, leaving 14 bases not matched to a gene. Germline V gene sequence: CDR1 SGHKS, CDR2 YYEKEE (reference sequence). CDR3 size: 17 residues. CDR3 DNA: TGTGCCAGCAGCTTAGGTGGGACTCAAGGGGGCGGCTATGGCTACACCTTC. Its protein is CASSLGGTQGGGYGYTF.

This sequence joins TRBV4-1 and TRBJ2-7; D perhaps matches TRBD1 (6 bases). Germline V gives CDR1 MGHRA, CDR2 YSYEKL. Trimming pared 0 bases from V and 2 bases from J, leaving 11 bases between. The CDR3 consists of 15 residues. In DNA, the CDR3 is TGCGCCAGCAGCCAAGATGGACAGCGACCCTACGAGCAGTACTTC. This encodes CASSQDGQRPYEQYF.

The chain couples TRBV7-8 to TRBJ2-7; possibly TRBD1 or TRBD2 for D (6 bases each). Trimming stripped 5 bases from V and 3 bases from J, with 20 bases between. Germline V CDR1 and CDR2: SGHVS, FQNEAQ. The CDR3 is made up of 16 amino acids. This CDR3 is CASSGAPGASYYEQYF. Written as DNA, the CDR3 is TGTGCCAGCAGCGGCGCACCGGGGGCGAGCTACTACGAGCAGTACTTC.

The V call is TRBV28, the J call TRBJ1-2, with 10 bases identical to TRBD1. This CDR3 has 13 amino acids. The junction had 6 bases not matched to a gene; V was cut back by 6 bases and J by 8 bases. Germline V gene lookup returns CDR1 MDHEN and CDR2 SYDVKM. The CDR3 sequence: CASRYRDRGGYTF. DNA of the CDR3: TGTGCCAGCAGGTACCGGGACAGGGGCGGCTACACCTTC.

The CDR3 DNA is TGTGCCAGCAGCTTGGAAGATACCTACGAGCAGTACTTC. Residues: CASSLEDTYEQYF. This chain links TRBV5-6 with TRBJ2-7; D ambiguous. The CDR3 sequence is 13 residues long. The germline gives CDR1 SGHDT, CDR2 YYEEEE. Trimming removed 0 bases from V and 2 bases from J, with 6 bases in between.

Written as DNA, the CDR3 is TGTGCCAGTAACGCGGGACTGGTTTCCAATGAGCAGTTCTTC. This codes for CASNAGLVSNEQFF. V usage is TRBV19 and J usage is TRBJ2-1; D is possibly TRBD2 (6 bases). Trimming stripped 7 bases from V and 6 bases from J, with 16 bases between. This CDR3 has 14 residues. Germline assignment: CDR1 LNHDA and CDR2 SQIVND (reference sequence). Complete variable domain (other parts from reference TRBV19 and TRBJ2-1): DGGITQSPKYLFRKEGQNVTLSCEQNLNHDAMYWYRQDPGQGLRLIYYSQIVNDFQKGDIAEGYSVSREKKESFPLTVTSAQKNPTAFYLCASNAGLVSNEQFFGPGTRLTVL.

V is TRBV7-9 and J is TRBJ1-1, with D unresolved. The CDR3 consists of 11 residues. From germline, CDR1 is SEHNR and CDR2 FQNEAQ (reference sequence). Trimming took off 4 bases at V and 2 bases at J, with 2 bases between the two ends. CDR3 nucleotides: TGTGCCAGCAGCTCCAACACTGAAGCTTTCTTT. Its protein is CASSSNTEAFF.

The chain joins TRBV5-1 to TRBJ2-2, with TRBD1 identical over 9 bases. The CDR3 has 16 amino acids. Germline V CDR1 and CDR2: SGHRS, YFSETQ. Germline trimming cut 0 bases from V and 5 bases from J; bases unmatched to any gene: 5. The CDR3 sequence: CASSLGGQGKTGELFF. For the CDR3, the DNA is TGCGCCAGCAGCTTGGGGGGACAGGGAAAGACCGGGGAGCTGTTTTTT.

This sequence joins TRBV30 and TRBJ2-4, with a weak D call TRBD1 (5 bases). The CDR3 spans 16 residues. Trimming shortened V by 0 bases and J by 6 bases, and 18 bases separated the two germline ends. The germline V gene has CDR1 GTSNPN and CDR2 SVGIG (reference sequence). The DNA of the CDR3 is TGTGCCTGGAGTGTTAGAGGCCAGGGTTGGGGAAACATTCAGTACTTC. Its protein product is CAWSVRGQGWGNIQYF.

The chain joins TRBV30 to TRBJ2-7, with D unresolved. CDR3 size: 11 residues. Germline V CDR1 and CDR2: GTSNPN, SVGIG (reference sequence). V lost 1 base and J lost 2, with 3 bases in between. CDR3: CAWSEAYEQYF. In DNA, the CDR3 is TGTGCCTGGAGTGAGGCCTACGAGCAGTACTTC. Using reference TRBV30 and TRBJ2-7 for the parts outside the CDR3, the full variable domain is SQTIHQWPATLVQPVGSPLSLECTVEGTSNPNLYWYRQAAGRGLQLLFYSVGIGQISSEVPQNLSASRPQDRQFILSSKKLLLSDSGFYLCAWSEAYEQYFGPGTRLTVT.

The chain combines TRBV19 with TRBJ1-1, with TRBD1 matching over 9 bases. Germline trimming cut 6 bases from V and 6 bases from J; bases unmatched to any gene: 8. The germline gives CDR1 LNHDA, CDR2 SQIVND (reference sequence). The CDR3 is made up of 14 amino acids. The CDR3 spells CASSTGTGLSEAFF. The CDR3 DNA follows: TGTGCCAGTAGCACCGGGACAGGGCTTTCTGAAGCTTTCTTT.

The chain employs TRBV10-3 and TRBJ2-2; a possible D gene is TRBD1 (7 bases). Germline assignment: CDR1 ENHRY and CDR2 SYGVKD. Deletions cut 3 bases from V and 6 bases from J, with 17 bases between. The CDR3 totals 16 residues. CDR3 region: CAISEVRRGRAGELFF. For the CDR3, the DNA is TGTGCCATCAGTGAAGTTAGGAGGGGGCGAGCCGGGGAGCTGTTTTTT.

The chain recombines TRBV11-1 with TRBJ2-1; 9 bases agree with TRBD1. With V trimmed by 8 bases and J by 3 bases, 8 bases remained unmatched. This CDR3 contains 15 residues. Germline lookup yields CDR1 SGHAT and CDR2 FQDESV (reference sequence). The CDR3 region is CASGTGGVGYNEQFF. The CDR3 coding sequence is TGTGCCAGCGGAACAGGGGGCGTAGGCTACAATGAGCAGTTCTTC.

CDR3 sequence: CASSSVREEQYF. The CDR3 bases are TGTGCCAGCAGCTCAGTGCGGGAGGAGCAGTACTTC. The gene calls are TRBV7-9 and TRBJ2-7; 7 bases map to TRBD2. Germline lookup yields CDR1 SEHNR and CDR2 FQNEAQ (reference sequence). The CDR3 spans 12 residues. J was trimmed by 7 bases and V by 4 bases; bases with no gene match: 4.

This clone was recorded only once. J is TRBJ2-3 and V is TRBV15; 11 nucleotides align to TRBD2. This CDR3 is built from 16 residues. The ends lost 2 bases at V and 6 bases at J; junction bases unmatched: 7. Germline V gene sequence: CDR1 LNHNV, CDR2 YYDKDF (reference sequence). The CDR3 DNA is TGTGCCACCAGCAGATCGCCTAGCGGGAGGCAGGATACGCAGTATTTT. It yields the protein CATSRSPSGRQDTQYF.

The gene calls are TRBV30 and TRBJ2-1; the D is unclear. The CDR3 contains 14 residues. V was clipped by 7 bases and J by 3 bases, with 16 bases between them. Germline CDR1 is GTSNPN and CDR2 is SVGIG (reference sequence). The CDR3, as DNA: TGTGCCTCTACGGCCAGGTCCCTCTACAATGAGCAGTTCTTC. Protein sequence: CASTARSLYNEQFF.

The CDR3 DNA is TGTGCCAGCATGCAACCAGTGGTCAAAAACATTCAGTACTTC. Protein sequence: CASMQPVVKNIQYF. The genes are TRBV6-1 and TRBJ2-4; no clear D. The CDR3 spans 14 residues. Germline V gene sequence: CDR1 MNHNS, CDR2 SASEGT. The V end was cut by 7 bases, the J end by 3 bases, with 13 bases between.

The rearrangement joins TRBV5-1 to TRBJ2-2; D is perhaps TRBD1 (5 bases). V was clipped by 0 bases and J by 6 bases, with 12 bases between them. This CDR3 has 15 amino acids. The germline V gene has CDR1 SGHRS and CDR2 YFSETQ. This CDR3 reads CASSLVLQGPGELFF. CDR3 coding DNA: TGCGCCAGCAGCTTGGTTTTGCAGGGCCCCGGGGAGCTGTTTTTT. Variable domain in full (rest from reference TRBV5-1 and TRBJ2-2): KAGVTQTPRYLIKTRGQQVTLSCSPISGHRSVSWYQQTPGQGLQFLFEYFSETQRNKGNFPGRFSGRQFSNSRSEMNVSTLELGDSALYLCASSLVLQGPGELFFGEGSRLTVL.

This clone was observed once. The chain recombines TRBV2 with TRBJ1-6, with 8 bases identical to TRBD1. J was trimmed by 8 bases and V by 6 bases; bases with no gene match: 12. The germline CDR1 and CDR2 sequences are SNHLY and FYNNEI. CDR3 length: 16 residues. The CDR3 DNA reads TGTGCCAGCAGACCTGGACAGGGTTCTACTGATTCACCCCTCCACTTT. This encodes CASRPGQGSTDSPLHF.

The rearrangement uses TRBV7-2 and TRBJ2-3; TRBD2 matches at 14 bases. Germline trimming cut 0 bases from V and 8 bases from J; bases unmatched to any gene: 4. The CDR3 loop spans 16 amino acids. Germline assignment: CDR1 SGHTA and CDR2 FQGNSA. The CDR3 DNA is TGTGCCAGCAGCTTAGCCGGGACTAGCGGGAGAGGTACGCAGTATTTT. It is translated as CASSLAGTSGRGTQYF. Together with reference TRBV7-2 and TRBJ2-3, the CDR3 gives the full variable domain: GAGVSQSPSNKVTEKGKDVELRCDPISGHTALYWYRQSLGQGLEFLIYFQGNSAPDKSGLPSDRFSAERTGGSVSTLTIQRTQQEDSAVYLCASSLAGTSGRGTQYFGPGTRLTVL.

The CDR3 protein is CASRWAVNTGELFF. The CDR3 DNA reads as TGTGCCAGTCGTTGGGCAGTTAACACCGGGGAGCTGTTTTTT. This chain connects TRBV19 to TRBJ2-2, with unresolved D. The germline gives CDR1 LNHDA, CDR2 SQIVND (reference sequence). Trimming took off 8 bases at V and 2 bases at J, with 12 bases between the two ends. This CDR3 contains 14 residues.